Below, 3 T cell receptor beta chains from the same sample are listed, as sequenced in a study of blood T cell repertoires in COVID-19. Libraries were prepared by immunoSEQ multiplex PCR; TCRdb keeps only in-frame clonotypes and omits some of them. The sample lists 95,000 to 150,000 clones; roughly 80% were seen once. The sequenced material came from peripheral blood. The receptors here all came from a human donor in a cohort sampled during active COVID-19.

The V call is TRBV9, the J call TRBJ1-1; TRBD1 might be the D (6 bases). Germline lookup yields CDR1 SGDLS and CDR2 YYNGEE. Trimming removed 0 bases from V and 4 bases from J, with 10 bases in between. This CDR3 contains 14 residues. DNA for the CDR3: TGTGCCAGCAGCGTAGAAGGGGGAAGCACTGAAGCTTTCTTT. Translating gives CASSVEGGSTEAFF.

J is TRBJ1-5 and V is TRBV28; D possibly corresponds to TRBD1 (5 bases). Germline V CDR1 and CDR2: MDHEN, SYDVKM. V dropped 10 bases and J dropped 7 bases, with 17 bases sitting between them. The CDR3 has 13 amino acids. CDR3 bases: TGTGCCATCACGGAGGGGAACTGGCAGCCCCAGCATTTT. Translation gives CAITEGNWQPQHF.

This clone showed up just once. The chain is built from TRBV6-5 and TRBJ1-2, with D uncertain. The ends were cut back, 2 bases at V and 0 bases at J, with 7 bases in the middle. In germline, CDR1 is MNHEY, CDR2 SVGAGI. The CDR3 has 14 residues. In nucleotides, the CDR3 is TGTGCCAGCAGTTACGGCGGGTCTAACTATGGCTACACCTTC. It specifies CASSYGGSNYGYTF.